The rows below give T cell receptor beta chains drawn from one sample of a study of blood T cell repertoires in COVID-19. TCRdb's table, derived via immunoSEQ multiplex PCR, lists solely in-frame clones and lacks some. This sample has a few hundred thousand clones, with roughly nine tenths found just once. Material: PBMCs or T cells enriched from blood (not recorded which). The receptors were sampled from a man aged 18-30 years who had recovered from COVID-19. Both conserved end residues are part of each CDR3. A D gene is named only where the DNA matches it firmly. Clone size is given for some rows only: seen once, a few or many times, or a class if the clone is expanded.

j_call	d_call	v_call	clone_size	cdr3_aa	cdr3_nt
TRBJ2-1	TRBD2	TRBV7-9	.	CASSLILAGNEQFF	TGTGCCAGCAGCTTAATCCTAGCGGGTAATGAGCAGTTCTTC
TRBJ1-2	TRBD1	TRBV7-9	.	CASSLGQGLFYGYTF	TGTGCCAGCAGCTTAGGACAGGGCCTTTTCTATGGCTACACCTTC
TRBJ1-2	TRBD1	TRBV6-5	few	CASLDRFFYGYTF	TGTGCCAGCCTGGACAGGTTTTTCTATGGCTACACCTTC
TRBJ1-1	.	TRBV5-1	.	CASSLWTSTEAFF	TGCGCCAGCAGCTTGTGGACTTCGACCGAAGCTTTCTTT
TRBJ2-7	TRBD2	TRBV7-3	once	CASSLMGGRLNEQYF	TGTGCCAGCAGCTTAATGGGCGGGAGGCTCAACGAGCAGTACTTC
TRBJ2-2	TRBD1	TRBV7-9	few	CASSFSEGAGGELFF	TGTGCCAGCAGCTTTTCCGAGGGGGCTGGCGGGGAGCTGTTTTTT
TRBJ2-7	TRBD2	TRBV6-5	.	CASSLLAGAGYEQYF	TGTGCCAGCAGTTTACTAGCGGGAGCTGGGTACGAGCAGTACTTC
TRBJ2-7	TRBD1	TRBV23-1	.	CASSQGTGVGAYEQYF	TGCGCCAGCAGTCAAGGGACAGGGGTCGGAGCCTACGAGCAGTACTTC
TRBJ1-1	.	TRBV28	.	CASSPTREVNTEAFF	TGTGCCAGCAGTCCCACCCGGGAAGTGAACACTGAAGCTTTCTTT
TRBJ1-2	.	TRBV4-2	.	CASSQTTSGGYTF	TGTGCCAGCAGCCAAACGACATCTGGTGGCTACACCTTC
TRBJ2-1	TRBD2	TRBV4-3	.	CASSQDLPIAGDYNEQFF	TGCGCCAGCAGCCAAGACCTCCCAATAGCGGGAGACTACAATGAGCAGTTCTTC
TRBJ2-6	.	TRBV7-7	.	CASSPRGSGANVLTF	TGTGCCAGCAGCCCGCGTGGCTCTGGGGCCAACGTCCTGACTTTC
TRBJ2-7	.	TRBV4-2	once	CASSQGAWEGSSYEQYF	TGTGCCAGCAGCCAGGGGGCCTGGGAGGGTAGCTCCTACGAGCAGTACTTC
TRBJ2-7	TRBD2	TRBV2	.	CASRMSGRNEQYF	TGTGCCAGCAGAATGAGCGGGAGGAACGAGCAGTACTTC
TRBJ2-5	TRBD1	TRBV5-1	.	CASSEGQGETQYF	TGCGCCAGCAGCGAGGGACAGGGTGAGACCCAGTACTTC
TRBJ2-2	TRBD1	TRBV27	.	CASSLSSVTGVWAGELFF	TGTGCCAGCAGTTTATCCTCCGTGACAGGGGTATGGGCCGGGGAGCTGTTTTTT
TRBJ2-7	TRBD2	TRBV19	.	CASSRTSGIPYEQYF	TGTGCCAGTAGTAGGACTAGCGGGATCCCCTACGAGCAGTACTTC
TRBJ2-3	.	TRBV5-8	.	CASRHRVPTDTQYF	TGTGCCAGCAGACACAGGGTCCCCACAGATACGCAGTATTTT
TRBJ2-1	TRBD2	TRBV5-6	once	CASSRLGTSAYNEQFF	TGTGCCAGCAGCCGCTTGGGGACTAGCGCGTACAATGAGCAGTTCTTC
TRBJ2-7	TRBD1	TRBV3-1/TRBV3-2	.	CASRTGGREDEQYF	TGTGCCAGCCGAACAGGGGGTCGCGAGGACGAGCAGTACTTC
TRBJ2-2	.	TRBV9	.	CASSVEYAGELFF	TGTGCCAGCAGCGTAGAATATGCCGGGGAGCTGTTTTTT
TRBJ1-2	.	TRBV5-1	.	CASSSDSRNRRGYTF	TGCGCCAGCAGCTCCGACAGCCGCAATCGTCGTGGCTACACCTTC
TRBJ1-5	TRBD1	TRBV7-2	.	CASSPNRGLNQPQHF	TGTGCCAGCAGCCCCAACAGGGGTCTAAATCAGCCCCAGCATTTT
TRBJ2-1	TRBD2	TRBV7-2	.	CASSLGLGTSGNNEQFF	TGTGCCAGCAGCTTAGGGCTCGGGACTAGCGGGAACAATGAGCAGTTCTTC
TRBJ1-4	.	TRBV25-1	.	CASSEVKLGALSEKLFF	TGTGCCAGCAGTGAAGTCAAATTGGGGGCCTTGAGTGAAAAACTGTTTTTT
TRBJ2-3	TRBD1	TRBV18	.	CASSPPGQRGNTQYF	TGTGCCAGCTCACCACCGGGACAGAGGGGTAATACGCAGTATTTT
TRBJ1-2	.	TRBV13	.	CASSPGQGAYGYTF	TGTGCCAGCAGCCCAGGGCAGGGTGCCTATGGCTACACCTTC
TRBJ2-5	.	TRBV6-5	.	CASSYGGADQETQYF	TGTGCCAGCAGTTACGGGGGGGCTGACCAAGAGACCCAGTACTTC
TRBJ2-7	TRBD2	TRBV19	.	CASSETSGPLYEQYF	TGTGCCAGTAGTGAGACTAGCGGTCCTCTTTACGAGCAGTACTTC
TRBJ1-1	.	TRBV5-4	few	CASSPDLQGNTEAFF	TGTGCCAGCAGCCCTGATCTACAGGGAAACACTGAAGCTTTCTTT
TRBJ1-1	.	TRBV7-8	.	CASSSHGLMNTEAFF	TGTGCCAGCAGCTCACACGGACTAATGAACACTGAAGCTTTCTTT
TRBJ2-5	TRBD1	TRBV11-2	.	CASGQGQQETQYF	TGTGCCAGCGGACAGGGACAGCAAGAGACCCAGTACTTC
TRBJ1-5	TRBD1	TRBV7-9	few	CASSLGQGGQPQHF	TGTGCCAGCAGCTTAGGACAGGGTGGCCAGCCCCAGCATTTT
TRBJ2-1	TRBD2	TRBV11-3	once	CASSLHSGGGGSEQFF	TGTGCCAGCAGCTTACATAGCGGGGGAGGGGGAAGTGAGCAGTTCTTC
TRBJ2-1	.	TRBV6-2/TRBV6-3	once	CASSYFGGAGNNEQFF	TGTGCCAGCAGTTACTTTGGCGGGGCGGGGAACAATGAGCAGTTCTTC
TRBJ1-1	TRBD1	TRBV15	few	CATRKDRDTEAFF	TGTGCCACCCGAAAGGACAGGGATACTGAAGCTTTCTTT
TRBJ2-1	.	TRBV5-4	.	CASSVTGAAYNEQFF	TGTGCCAGCAGCGTGACTGGGGCCGCCTACAATGAGCAGTTCTTC
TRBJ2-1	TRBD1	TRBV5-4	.	CASSLSGTDNNEQFF	TGTGCCAGCAGCTTGTCAGGGACAGATAACAATGAGCAGTTCTTC
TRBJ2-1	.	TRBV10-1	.	CASSDLVTGEQFF	TGCGCCAGCAGTGATCTCGTAACGGGTGAGCAGTTCTTC
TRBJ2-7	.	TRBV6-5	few	CASSYGTGWEQYF	TGTGCCAGCAGTTATGGAACAGGTTGGGAGCAGTACTTC
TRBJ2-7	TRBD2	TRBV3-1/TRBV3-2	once	CATSSGMREQYF	TGTGCCACCTCTAGCGGGATGAGGGAGCAGTACTTC
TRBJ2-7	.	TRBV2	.	CASSAAYEQYF	TGTGCCAGCAGTGCGGCCTACGAGCAGTACTTC
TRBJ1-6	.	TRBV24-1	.	CATIDSPLHF	TGTGCCACCATCGATTCACCCCTCCACTTT